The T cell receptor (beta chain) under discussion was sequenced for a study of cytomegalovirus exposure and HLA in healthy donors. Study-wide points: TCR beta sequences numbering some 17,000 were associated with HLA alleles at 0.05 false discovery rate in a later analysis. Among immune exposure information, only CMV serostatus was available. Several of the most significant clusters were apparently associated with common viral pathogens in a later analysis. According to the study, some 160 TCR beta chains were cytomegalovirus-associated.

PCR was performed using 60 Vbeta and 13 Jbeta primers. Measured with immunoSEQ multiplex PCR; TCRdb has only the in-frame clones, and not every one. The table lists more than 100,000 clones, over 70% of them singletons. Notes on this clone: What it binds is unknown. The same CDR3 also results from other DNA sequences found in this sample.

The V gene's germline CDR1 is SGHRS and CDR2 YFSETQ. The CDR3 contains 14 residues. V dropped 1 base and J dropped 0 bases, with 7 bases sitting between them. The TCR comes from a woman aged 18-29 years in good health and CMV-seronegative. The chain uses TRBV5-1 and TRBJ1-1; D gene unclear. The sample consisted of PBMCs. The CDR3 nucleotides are TGCGCCAGCAGCTTGTCACAACTGAACACTGAAGCTTTCTTT. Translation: CASSLSQLNTEAFF.